This TCR beta chain stems from a study of T cells in Graves' hyperthyroidism and ophthalmopathy. Uncontrolled infection, other autoimmune disease, pregnancy or lactation excluded patients. Clinicians diagnosed patients from clinical symptoms, serum thyroxine and TRAb, thyroid ultrasound and orbital computed tomography. The PBMCs had their origin in approximately 10 ml of fresh peripheral blood. A single count supports this clonotype. Antigen unknown. Amplification of TCR beta CDR3 regions used RNA as the template. The TCR CDR3 was amplified in a first-round RT-PCR using the HTBI primer set. TCRdb redid the calling of the multiplex PCR reads with MiXCR, one entry per CDR3 protein. The table shows roughly 240,000 distinct CDR3 sequences, with around 15% occurring only once. Study-level points and caveats: A 13 V-J signature model discriminated ophthalmopathy versus stable hyperthyroidism.

What was sequenced was blood. The sequence came from a young woman with Graves' ophthalmopathy.

The CDR3 loop is CSGTGGSRQPQHF. The CDR3 DNA reads TGCAGTGGGACAGGGGGAAGTCGGCAGCCCCAGCATTTT. V gene TRBV20-1 combines with J gene TRBJ1-5; 10 positions match TRBD1. The CDR3 is 13 residues long. Germline-derived CDR1 and CDR2 are DFQATT and SNEGSKA (reference sequence). V shed 7 bases and J 7 bases; nucleotides not matched to a gene: 7.